The clone carrying this T cell receptor (beta chain) has just a few counts. Its antigen is still unknown. The data are from a study of T-cell reconstitution after alpha-beta-depleted transplantation in children. Germline V gives CDR1 LGHDT, CDR2 YNNKEL (reference sequence). The CDR3 loop spans 15 amino acids. The V gene end was trimmed by 0 bases and the J gene end by 5 bases; junction bases not matched to a gene: 6. Unique molecular identifiers were incorporated during preparation of the TCRbeta library. MiXCR, run by TCRdb on the PCR reads, gives a single entry per CDR3 protein. This table holds about 300,000 distinct CDR3 sequences, over 9% found once. Whole-study results and caveats: A year post-transplant, T-cell counts and diversity derived mostly from newly produced T cells. Several hundred expanded graft clones reportedly were the source of alpha-beta T cells about two months after transplant.

The sequencing here drew on PBMCs, taken before TCRalphabeta/CD19-depleted stem cell transplant. This chain joins TRBV3-1 and TRBJ2-7; 8 bases align to TRBD1. The receptor comes from a boy under three years old with acute myeloid leukemia, due to receive a stem cell transplant. CDR3 sequence: CASSQEVRGLDEQYF. The CDR3 DNA sequence: TGTGCCAGCAGCCAAGAGGTCAGGGGGCTGGACGAGCAGTACTTC.